This TCR beta chain was captured by sequencing in a study of cytomegalovirus exposure and HLA in healthy donors. Findings and limits, study-wide: Per published accounts, TCR beta sequences correctly predicted the HLA-A and HLA-B alleles of most subjects. Researchers reported in a later analysis that a missense DCLRE1C variant was tied to TCR beta V- and J-gene trimming.

The V gene's germline CDR1 is LGHNA and CDR2 YSLEER. The CDR3 is made up of 13 amino acids. V was trimmed by 3 bases and J by 13 bases, leaving 13 bases between them. 60 Vbeta and 13 Jbeta primers were used in PCR. The method was immunoSEQ multiplex PCR; TCRdb's version includes in-frame clones alone and lacks a portion of them. The data show some 200,000 clones, less than 90% seen once. Points on this clone: Its antigen is unknown.

The specimen sequenced was PBMCs. J is TRBJ1-6 and V is TRBV4-3; a possible D gene is TRBD1 (5 bases). The source is a man aged 50 or older in good health and CMV-seronegative. CDR3: CASSQTRTSPLHF. Here the CDR3 DNA reads TGCGCCAGCAGCCAGACCCGGACATCTCCCCTCCACTTT.